Following are 22 T cell receptor beta chains from one sample sequenced in a study of T cells in Graves' hyperthyroidism and ophthalmopathy. The source material, RNA transcripts, was used to amplify TCR beta CDR3 regions. A set of HTBI primers served as the primers for a first-round RT-PCR of the TCR CDR3. Each CDR3 protein is one row after TCRdb ran MiXCR on the multiplex PCR reads. Of hundreds of thousands of distinct CDR3 sequences listed, about a sixth are singletons. What was sequenced was blood. The receptors derive from a woman in her thirties or forties with Graves' ophthalmopathy.

The chain has TRBV5-1 and TRBJ1-2, with D perhaps matching TRBD1 (6 bases). Germline values: CDR1 SGHRS, CDR2 YFSETQ. The CDR3 has 18 residues. Trimming took 0 bases from V and 5 from J, leaving 23 bases between them. CDR3: CASSLAEGEFFNGYGYTF. DNA for the CDR3: TGCGCCAGCAGCTTGGCCGAGGGGGAGTTTTTTAATGGATATGGCTACACCTTC.

In DNA, the CDR3 is TGCAGTGCTAGAAACATAGCGGGAGCGGTTAGGGAGCTGTTTTTT. This codes for CSARNIAGAVRELFF. The chain recombines TRBV20-1 with TRBJ2-2; 9 nucleotides align to TRBD2. V was pared by 2 bases and J by 9 bases, with 10 bases of the junction left unmatched. Germline V gene lookup returns CDR1 DFQATT and CDR2 SNEGSKA (reference sequence). The CDR3 is 15 residues long.

This clonotype was picked up one time. V gene TRBV15 combines with J gene TRBJ2-7, with D possibly being TRBD1 or TRBD2 (5 bases each). From germline, CDR1 is LNHNV and CDR2 YYDKDF (reference sequence). Between the trimmed V and J ends, which lost 9 bases and 0 bases, there was a span of 12 bases. This CDR3 has 13 residues. The CDR3 spells CATGTVSSYEQYF. CDR3 bases: TGTGCCACGGGGACGGTGAGCTCCTACGAGCAGTACTTC.

This clonotype was detected many times. The V and J genes are TRBV12-3 or TRBV12-4 and TRBJ1-2, with D possibly TRBD1 on 5 matching bases. The CDR3 covers 12 residues. The V and J ends lost 3 bases and 8 bases respectively, with 10 bases between them. CDR3 amino acids: CASSFRVSGYTF. In DNA, the CDR3 is TGTGCCAGCAGTTTCAGGGTTAGCGGCTACACCTTC.

This clonotype was counted a few times. The rearrangement links TRBV10-3 to TRBJ2-6; D possibly corresponds to TRBD1 (5 bases). There are 16 residues in the CDR3. V lost 3 bases to trimming and J lost 8 bases, with 17 bases between them. Germline assignment: CDR1 ENHRY and CDR2 SYGVKD. The CDR3 sequence is CAISEAGLLGTNVLTF. The DNA of the CDR3 is TGTGCCATCAGTGAAGCAGGGCTTCTAGGGACCAACGTCCTGACTTTC.

This chain connects TRBV19 to TRBJ2-1; TRBD2 might be the D (5 bases). This CDR3 is 14 amino acids long. Germline CDR1 and CDR2: LNHDA and SQIVND (reference sequence). Trimming took 7 bases from V and 9 from J, leaving 19 bases between them. The DNA for the CDR3 is TGTGCCAGTAATAAAGGCCTAGCTTACGGTGAGCAGTTCTTC. It translates to CASNKGLAYGEQFF.

This clonotype was counted ten times or more. The chain uses TRBV6-2 or TRBV6-3 and TRBJ2-1, with D maybe TRBD1 (6 bases). This CDR3 comprises 15 residues. Germline assignment: CDR1 MNHEY and CDR2 SVGEGT. The V end was cut by 4 bases, the J end by 10 bases, with 20 bases between. The CDR3 sequence: CASSSAGTWNREQFF. The CDR3 DNA is TGTGCCAGCAGTTCAGCCGGGACATGGAATCGGGAGCAGTTCTTC.

The chain joins TRBV7-2 to TRBJ2-7; 7 bases agree with TRBD1. CDR3 length: 15 residues. The germline V gene has CDR1 SGHTA and CDR2 FQGNSA. After removal of 6 bases from V and 0 bases from J, the junction contained 8 bases not matched to a gene. The CDR3 sequence is CASSRTGALSYEQYF. DNA of the CDR3: TGTGCCAGCAGTCGGACAGGCGCCCTCTCCTACGAGCAGTACTTC. The full variable domain, completed using reference TRBV7-2 and TRBJ2-7, is GAGVSQSPSNKVTEKGKDVELRCDPISGHTALYWYRQSLGQGLEFLIYFQGNSAPDKSGLPSDRFSAERTGGSVSTLTIQRTQQEDSAVYLCASSRTGALSYEQYFGPGTRLTVT.

This clonotype was picked up a small number of times. A much larger clone differs by one base, so this may be a read error. The V and J genes are TRBV7-2 and TRBJ1-1, with D hard to call. Trimming shortened V by 5 bases and J by 0 bases, and 13 bases separated the two germline ends. Germline CDR1 and CDR2: SGHTA and FQGNSA. This CDR3 comprises 15 residues. The CDR3 region has the DNA TGTGCCAGCAGCCTTCATCTCAGGATGAACACTGAAGCTTTCTTT. This encodes CASSLHLRMNTEAFF. Filled out from reference TRBV7-2 and TRBJ1-1, the complete variable domain reads GAGVSQSPSNKVTEKGKDVELRCDPISGHTALYWYRQSLGQGLEFLIYFQGNSAPDKSGLPSDRFSAERTGGSVSTLTIQRTQQEDSAVYLCASSLHLRMNTEAFFGQGTRLTVV.

This clonotype was seen more than once but under ten times. The chain carries TRBV5-1 and TRBJ2-7; 9 bases are a match to TRBD1. The CDR3 consists of 16 residues. Germline CDR1 and CDR2: SGHRS and YFSETQ. Trimming cost V 4 bases and J 2 bases; bases outside gene matches: 10. The DNA for the CDR3 is TGCGCCAGCAGCGTCGGGACAGGGAGGCTCCCCTACGAGCAGTACTTC. Its protein product is CASSVGTGRLPYEQYF.

At least ten counts were recorded for this clonotype. This chain links TRBV11-2 with TRBJ1-1; D call uncertain. Germline assignment: CDR1 SGHAT and CDR2 FQNNGV. CDR3 length equals 15 residues. V was trimmed by 6 bases and J by 8 bases, leaving 22 bases between them. As DNA, the CDR3 is TGTGCCAGCAGTTCCCTTAGGGAACGGAGGGAGGAAGCTTTCTTT. Its translation: CASSSLRERREEAFF.

The chain employs TRBV9 and TRBJ2-6, with 8 nucleotides matching TRBD2. CDR1 is SGDLS, CDR2 YYNGEE, per germline. The trim removed 0 bases at V and 3 bases at J, leaving 5 bases unmatched. CDR3 size: 17 residues. CDR3 sequence: CASSVGRGAVGANVLTF. In nucleotides, the CDR3 is TGTGCCAGCAGCGTAGGGCGGGGGGCGGTTGGGGCCAACGTCCTGACTTTC.

This clonotype was counted between two and nine times. The V and J genes are TRBV25-1 and TRBJ2-7; possibly TRBD1 for D (6 bases). Germline V CDR1 and CDR2: MGHDK, SYGVNS. Trimming removed 5 bases at V and 6 bases at J, with 20 bases between. The CDR3 is 15 residues long. CDR3 amino acids: CASSLTGKTFSEQYF. For the CDR3, the DNA is TGTGCCAGCAGTCTGACAGGAAAGACCTTTAGCGAGCAGTACTTC.

This clonotype was observed at least ten times. The rearrangement links TRBV7-9 to TRBJ2-7, with D tentatively TRBD2 (5 bases). Germline V CDR1 and CDR2: SEHNR, FQNEAQ (reference sequence). This CDR3 has 14 residues. V gave up 5 bases and J gave up 6 bases, with 17 bases separating them. CDR3 sequence (DNA): TGTGCCAGCAGCATCCCCCCGGGAAAGGGCGAGCAGTACTTC. Its protein is CASSIPPGKGEQYF.

The chain is built from TRBV10-3 and TRBJ2-3; possibly TRBD1 or TRBD2 for D (6 bases each). The CDR3 sequence is 13 residues long. V was cut by 10 bases and J by 4 bases, with 15 bases left in between. Germline V gene lookup returns CDR1 ENHRY and CDR2 SYGVKD. DNA for the CDR3: TGTGCCAGTAATGGGGGGCGCGCAGATACGCAGTATTTT. It codes for CASNGGRADTQYF.

This clonotype came up many times. The chain carries TRBV7-2 and TRBJ2-5, with 13 bases fitting TRBD2. Trimming took 5 bases from V and 1 from J; bases not matched to a gene: 10. The CDR3 totals 18 residues. CDR1 and CDR2 from the germline V gene are SGHTA and FQGNSA. The CDR3 sequence is CASSRRGTSGEIQETQYF. CDR3 DNA: TGTGCCAGCAGCCGCCGCGGGACTAGCGGGGAGATCCAAGAGACCCAGTACTTC.

This clonotype has only a few counts. V and J are TRBV24-1 and TRBJ2-5; D possibly corresponds to TRBD2 (6 bases). The CDR3 consists of 15 residues. The germline V and J ends were trimmed by 5 bases and 5 bases, with 17 bases remaining between them. CDR1 is KGHDR and CDR2 is SFDVKD in the germline V gene. The CDR3 DNA reads as TGTGCCACCAGTGCGGCAGATGGGACTGGCGAGACCCAGTACTTC. Translated: CATSAADGTGETQYF.

This clonotype was recorded at least ten times. The DNA of the CDR3 is TGCGCCAGCAGCTTGGCGAGCGGAGGCGACTACAATGAGCAGTTCTTC. As protein: CASSLASGGDYNEQFF. The chain has TRBV5-1 and TRBJ2-1, with D tentatively TRBD2 (5 bases). In germline, CDR1 is SGHRS, CDR2 YFSETQ. CDR3 size: 16 residues. Trimming pared 0 bases from V and 3 bases from J, leaving 13 bases between.

This clonotype has a count of ten or more. The rearrangement uses TRBV5-4 and TRBJ2-7; a possible D gene is TRBD2 (6 bases). There are 14 residues in the CDR3. Trimming left V 0 bases short and J 6 bases short, with 13 bases between. CDR1 and CDR2 from the germline V gene are SGHNT and YYREEE (reference sequence). The CDR3 here is CASSLVAGSSEQYF. The CDR3 nucleotides are TGTGCCAGCAGCTTGGTTGCGGGATCATCCGAGCAGTACTTC.

This chain links TRBV9 with TRBJ1-5, with 7 positions matching TRBD1. This CDR3 contains 14 residues. J was trimmed by 0 bases and V by 7 bases; bases with no gene match: 4. The germline V gene has CDR1 SGDLS and CDR2 YYNGEE. For the CDR3, the DNA is TGTGCCAGCGCCCAGGGGGATAGCAATCAGCCCCAGCATTTT. Translating gives CASAQGDSNQPQHF.

The rearrangement links TRBV15 to TRBJ1-3, with no clear D. This CDR3 comprises 14 residues. CDR1 is LNHNV, CDR2 YYDKDF, per germline (reference sequence). V dropped 1 base and J dropped 2 bases, with 6 bases sitting between them. The CDR3 spells CATSRGAAGNTIYF. The DNA of the CDR3 is TGTGCCACCAGCAGAGGGGCAGCTGGAAACACCATATATTTT.

This clonotype has at least ten counts. The chain uses TRBV11-2 and TRBJ2-7; TRBD1 matches at 10 bases. The CDR3 is made up of 18 amino acids. The ends lost 5 bases at V and 4 bases at J; junction bases unmatched: 17. Per germline, CDR1 SGHAT and CDR2 FQNNGV. The CDR3 region is CASSPIRRDRGRGYEQYF. The CDR3 DNA sequence: TGTGCCAGCAGCCCTATTAGGAGGGACAGGGGAAGAGGTTACGAGCAGTACTTC. The full variable domain, its missing parts supplied by reference TRBV11-2 and TRBJ2-7, is EAGVAQSPRYKIIEKRQSVAFWCNPISGHATLYWYQQILGQGPKLLIQFQNNGVVDDSQLPKDRFSAERLKGVDSTLKIQPAKLEDSAVYLCASSPIRRDRGRGYEQYFGPGTRLTVT.